This TCR beta chain originates from a study of tumour-infiltrating T cells in Burkitt lymphoma. Study background: Repertoire clonality predicted overall and progression-free survival.

The method was immunoSEQ multiplex PCR; TCRdb's version includes in-frame clones alone and lacks a portion of them. This sample yields about 6,600 clones, of which 85% are seen a single time; 8% to 13% belongs to the top ten. In germline, CDR1 is MNHEY, CDR2 SMNVEV (reference sequence). Trimming stripped 3 bases from V and 9 bases from J, with 11 bases between. The CDR3 extends over 12 amino acids. The chain combines TRBV27 with TRBJ2-5; the D gene is possibly TRBD1 (5 bases). The clonotype comes from a human donor with Burkitt lymphoma. Sequenced input: tumor tissue. CDR3 residues: CASSFWLGPQYF. DNA of the CDR3: TGTGCCAGCAGTTTCTGGTTGGGGCCCCAGTACTTC.